This paragraph covers one TCR beta chain sequence. This entry is derived from a study of blood T cells in healthy people across ages. The CDR3 runs to 16 residues. The trim removed 1 base at V and 5 bases at J, leaving 4 bases unmatched. Germline V lookup: CDR1 LGHNA, CDR2 YNFKEQ. Next came a second PCR, run for 7 to 11 cycles, which used a sample-barcoded 5' primer along with a J-beta primer mix. MiXCR, applied by TCRdb to the 5' RACE reads, yields one record per CDR3 protein. Counted here are 730,000 or so distinct CDR3 sequences, around 41% occurring once; the ten biggest clones make up around 32%.

The receptor's source is a man older than 75 in good health. The chain couples TRBV4-2 to TRBJ2-3; 12 nucleotides align to TRBD2. Source material: blood. The CDR3 loop reads CASSQGLAGGQDTQYF. In nucleotides, the CDR3 is TGTGCCAGCAGCCAAGGTCTAGCGGGGGGGCAAGATACGCAGTATTTT.